A single sample gave rise to the 4 T cell receptor beta chains below, sequenced in a study of tissue T cells after allogeneic stem cell transplantation. Time point in this sample: mouse harvest day 7 after allogeneic transplant. Mouse grafts combined 10^7 T-cell-depleted bone marrow cells with 10^6 splenic CD5+ T cells. Only in-frame clones appear in the TCRdb table, and some are missing; sequencing was by immunoSEQ multiplex PCR. The data contain fewer than 5,500 clones, around half of them singletons. The sample consisted of lymph node tissue. Receptors were obtained from a female BALB/c mouse given C57BL/6 T cells with graft-versus-host disease after an allogeneic hematopoietic cell transplant.

As to this clone: The genes are named according to mouse. The read ends 1 residue shy of where the CDR3 ends; the end is completed using the germline J gene. This sequence joins TRBV23 and TRBJ2-5; TRBD2 is the table's D call and was not checked against the DNA. CDR3 length equals 14 residues. The germline V gene encodes CDR1 KGHTA and CDR2 FQNQQP. The part of the CDR3 DNA that was read is TGCTCCAGCAGAGGGACTGGGGGGCAAGACACCCAGTAC. This codes for CSSRGTGGQDTQY. The complete CDR3 protein is CSSRGTGGQDTQYF.

To note about this clone: Mouse gene names and germline throughout. The read terminates 1 residue ahead of where the CDR3 ends, so the germline J gene completes it. The chain couples TRBV1 to TRBJ2-5; 10 bases match TRBD1. Germline CDR1 NSQYPW, CDR2 LRSPGD (reference sequence). V trimming: 4 bases; J trimming: 6 bases; junction bases outside the gene matches: 4. This CDR3 has 14 residues. The part of the CDR3 DNA that was read is TGCACCTGCAGTGGCCGGGACAGGGGTGACACCCAGTAC. Its protein product is CTCSGRDRGDTQY. The whole CDR3 sequence is CTCSGRDRGDTQYF.

On this clone itself: These gene names are mouse names. The CDR3 goes on 1 residue after the read ends, and that part is filled in from the germline J gene. The V gene is TRBV26, the J gene TRBJ1-2; 9 nucleotides match TRBD1. Trimming at V came to 2 bases and at J to 2 bases, leaving 0 bases not matched to a gene. The CDR3 is 14 amino acids. CDR1 KGHPV and CDR2 FQNQEV come from the germline V gene (reference sequence). CDR3 residues: CASSLTGGNSDYTF. The sequenced part of the CDR3 DNA is TGTGCCAGCAGTCTGACAGGGGGCAACTCCGACTACACC.

There are a few counts of this clone. Gene names and germline refer to mouse. The CDR3 extends 1 residue past the end of the read, so its final part is completed from the germline J gene. The rearrangement uses TRBV19 and TRBJ2-2; 8 nucleotides align to TRBD2. The CDR3 has 15 amino acids. V was clipped by 4 bases and J by 0 bases; unmatched bases: 2. Germline CDR1 and CDR2: FNHDT and SITEND (reference sequence). CDR3 DNA, as far as it was read: TGTGCCAGCAGTCCACTGGGGGCAAACACCGGGCAGCTCTAC. It specifies CASSPLGANTGQLY. The whole CDR3 protein reads CASSPLGANTGQLYF.